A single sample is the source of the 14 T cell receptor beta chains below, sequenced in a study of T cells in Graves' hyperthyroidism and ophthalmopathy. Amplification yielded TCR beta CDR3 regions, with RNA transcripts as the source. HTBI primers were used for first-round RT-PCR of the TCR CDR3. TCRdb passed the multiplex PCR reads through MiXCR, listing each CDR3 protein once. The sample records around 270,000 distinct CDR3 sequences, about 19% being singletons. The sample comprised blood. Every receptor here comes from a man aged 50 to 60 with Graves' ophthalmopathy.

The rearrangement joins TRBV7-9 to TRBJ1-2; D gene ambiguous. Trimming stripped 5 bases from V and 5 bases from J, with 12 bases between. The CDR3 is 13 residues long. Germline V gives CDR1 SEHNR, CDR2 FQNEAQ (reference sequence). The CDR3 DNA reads TGTGCCAGCAGCCCCACCCCAGTATATGGCTACACCTTC. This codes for CASSPTPVYGYTF.

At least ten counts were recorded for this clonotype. DNA of the CDR3: TGTGCCAGCAGTGCGTGGGCGGGGGCAGAGACCCAGTACTTC. Protein: CASSAWAGAETQYF. The rearrangement uses TRBV2 and TRBJ2-5; a weak D match, TRBD2 (7 bases). The V gene's germline CDR1 is SNHLY and CDR2 FYNNEI. Trimming shortened V by 4 bases and J by 4 bases, and 13 bases separated the two germline ends. This CDR3 has 14 residues.

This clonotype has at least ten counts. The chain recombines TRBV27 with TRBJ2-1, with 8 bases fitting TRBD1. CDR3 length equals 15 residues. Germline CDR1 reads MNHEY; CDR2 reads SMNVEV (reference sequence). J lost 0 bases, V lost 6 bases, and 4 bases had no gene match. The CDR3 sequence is CASSTDRGSYNEQFF. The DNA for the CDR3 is TGTGCCAGCAGCACTGACAGGGGCTCCTACAATGAGCAGTTCTTC.

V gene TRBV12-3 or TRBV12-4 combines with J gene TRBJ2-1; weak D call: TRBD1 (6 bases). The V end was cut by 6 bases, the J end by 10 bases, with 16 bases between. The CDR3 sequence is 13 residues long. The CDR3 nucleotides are TGTGCCAGCAGCCCCTATCGAGGGGGAGAGCAGTTCTTC. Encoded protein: CASSPYRGGEQFF.

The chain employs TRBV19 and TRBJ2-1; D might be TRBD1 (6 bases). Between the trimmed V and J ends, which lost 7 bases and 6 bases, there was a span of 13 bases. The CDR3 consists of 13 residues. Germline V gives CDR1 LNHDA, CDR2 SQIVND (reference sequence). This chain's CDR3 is CASTKLGGNEQFF. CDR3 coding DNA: TGTGCCAGTACCAAACTAGGGGGCAATGAGCAGTTCTTC.

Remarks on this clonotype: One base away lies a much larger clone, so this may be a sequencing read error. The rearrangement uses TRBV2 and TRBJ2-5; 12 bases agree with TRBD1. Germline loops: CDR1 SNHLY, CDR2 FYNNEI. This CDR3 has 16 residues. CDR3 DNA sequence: TGTGCCAGCAGTACACCGGGACAGGGGGCGAGGGAGATCCAGTACTTC. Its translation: CASSTPGQGAREIQYF.

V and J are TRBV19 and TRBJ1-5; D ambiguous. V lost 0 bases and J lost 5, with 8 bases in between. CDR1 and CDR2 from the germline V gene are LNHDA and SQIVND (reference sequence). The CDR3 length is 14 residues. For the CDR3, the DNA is TGTGCCAGTAGTATAGAACAGTGGGATCAGCCCCAGCATTTT. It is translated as CASSIEQWDQPQHF.

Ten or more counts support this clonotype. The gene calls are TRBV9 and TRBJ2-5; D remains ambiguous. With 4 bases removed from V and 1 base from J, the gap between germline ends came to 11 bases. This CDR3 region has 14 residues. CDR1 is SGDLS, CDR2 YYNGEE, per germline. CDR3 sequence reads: CASSTGPLQETQYF. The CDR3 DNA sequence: TGTGCCAGCAGCACCGGGCCCCTCCAAGAGACCCAGTACTTC.

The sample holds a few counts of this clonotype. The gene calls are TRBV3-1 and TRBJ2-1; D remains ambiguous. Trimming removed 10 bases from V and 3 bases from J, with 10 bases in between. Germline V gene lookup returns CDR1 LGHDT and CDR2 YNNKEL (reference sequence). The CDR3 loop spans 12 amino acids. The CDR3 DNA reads TGTGCCACTTCCCATATCTACAATGAGCAGTTCTTC. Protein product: CATSHIYNEQFF.

CDR3 in amino acids: CASTSPRDTEAFF. DNA for the CDR3: TGTGCCAGCACCTCACCCCGGGACACTGAAGCTTTCTTT. The chain is built from TRBV6-5 and TRBJ1-1; D remains unclear. This CDR3 contains 13 residues. Germline V lookup: CDR1 MNHEY, CDR2 SVGAGI. V was clipped by 7 bases and J by 3 bases, with 12 bases between them.

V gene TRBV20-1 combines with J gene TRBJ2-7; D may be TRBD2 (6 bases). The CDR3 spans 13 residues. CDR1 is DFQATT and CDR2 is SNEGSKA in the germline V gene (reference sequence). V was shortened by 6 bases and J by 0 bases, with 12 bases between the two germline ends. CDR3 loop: CSAPHGSSYEQYF. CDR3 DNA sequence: TGCAGTGCCCCCCACGGGAGCTCCTACGAGCAGTACTTC.

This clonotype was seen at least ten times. The CDR3 DNA sequence: TGTGCCAGCAGCGATGTTCGGGCCTACGAGCAGTACTTC. Encoded protein: CASSDVRAYEQYF. The V call is TRBV7-9, the J call TRBJ2-7; D is uncertain. Germline CDR1 and CDR2: SEHNR and FQNEAQ (reference sequence). Trimming pared 5 bases from V and 2 bases from J, leaving 10 bases between. This CDR3 has 13 residues. The whole variable domain, remainder taken from reference TRBV7-9 and TRBJ2-7, is DTGVSQNPRHKITKRGQNVTFRCDPISEHNRLYWYRQTLGQGPEFLTYFQNEAQLEKSRLLSDRFSAERPKGSFSTLEIQRTEQGDSAMYLCASSDVRAYEQYFGPGTRLTVT.

The CDR3, as DNA: TGCGCCAGCAGCTCGGTGGCAGGAACGGACACTGAAGCTTTCTTT. Its protein is CASSSVAGTDTEAFF. This sequence joins TRBV5-1 and TRBJ1-1; D is uncertain. Per the germline V gene, CDR1 is SGHRS and CDR2 is YFSETQ. The CDR3 has 15 amino acids. V was trimmed by 3 bases and J by 3 bases, leaving 15 bases between them.

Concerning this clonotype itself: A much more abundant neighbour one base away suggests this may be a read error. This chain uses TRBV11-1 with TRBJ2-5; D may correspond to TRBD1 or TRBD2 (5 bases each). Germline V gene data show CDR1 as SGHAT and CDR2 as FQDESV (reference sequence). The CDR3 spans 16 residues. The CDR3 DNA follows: TGTGCCAGCAGCTTAGCGCAGGGACCAGTCCAAGAGGCCCAGTACTTC. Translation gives CASSLAQGPVQEAQYF.